This passage covers 20 T cell receptor beta chains from one sample sequenced in a study of regulatory T cells in long-lasting Graves disease. Combining iRepertoire HTBI primers with Arm-PCR of CDR3 regions, the authors built TCR beta libraries. Each CDR3 protein gets one entry after TCRdb re-called the multiplex PCR reads with MiXCR. This sample has about 470,000 distinct CDR3 sequences, with around 21% found just once. Time point indicated: persistent/refractory GD, antithyroid drugs over 5 years with positive TRAb. RNA extracted from PBMCs served as the sequencing template. Sequencing was performed on peripheral blood mononuclear cells (PBMCs), taken when the disease was refractory, from a patient treated with antithyroid drugs. All receptors derive from a female donor with Graves disease.

This chain connects TRBV3-1 to TRBJ2-7; possible D gene TRBD2, 6 bases. This CDR3 is built from 14 residues. Per the germline V gene, CDR1 is LGHDT and CDR2 is YNNKEL (reference sequence). V lost 4 bases and J lost 6, with 16 bases in between. CDR3 sequence (DNA): TGTGCCAGCAGCCGCGGGATTGTCGGTTCCGAGCAGTACTTC. It codes for CASSRGIVGSEQYF.

This chain links TRBV29-1 with TRBJ2-5; 7 nucleotides agree with TRBD2. The J segment lost 5 bases and the V segment lost 8 bases, leaving 8 bases of the junction unmatched. CDR1 and CDR2 (germline): SQVTM, ANQGSEA. CDR3 size: 12 residues. In DNA, the CDR3 is TGCAGCAAGCGCGGGGAGGGGGAGACCCAGTACTTC. This sequence encodes CSKRGEGETQYF.

This clonotype appeared many times. The chain links TRBV12-3 or TRBV12-4 to TRBJ2-2, with D possibly matching TRBD2 (6 bases). This CDR3 spans 15 amino acids. Trimming took off 1 base at V and 5 bases at J, with 11 bases between the two ends. DNA of the CDR3: TGTGCCAGCAGTTTAGGTGGGAGGCTTACCGGGGAGCTGTTTTTT. Protein product: CASSLGGRLTGELFF.

This clonotype has just a few counts. The J gene is TRBJ2-7, the V gene TRBV29-1, with TRBD2 matching 9 bases. Per germline, CDR1 SQVTM and CDR2 ANQGSEA. The CDR3 is 12 residues long. The ends lost 5 bases at V and 3 bases at J; junction bases unmatched: 2. This CDR3 reads CSVHSGSYEQYF. As DNA, the CDR3 is TGCAGCGTTCATAGCGGGAGCTACGAGCAGTACTTC.

This clonotype was seen repeatedly, ten times or more. The gene calls are TRBV15 and TRBJ1-5; no clear D gene. Per the germline V gene, CDR1 is LNHNV and CDR2 is YYDKDF (reference sequence). Trimming took 0 bases from V and 2 from J, leaving 8 bases between them. The CDR3 totals 15 residues. As DNA, the CDR3 is TGTGCCACCAGCAGAGAACAAGGTGGCAATCAGCCCCAGCATTTT. It is translated as CATSREQGGNQPQHF.

This clonotype has more than one count but fewer than ten. The J gene is TRBJ2-1, the V gene TRBV7-3, with a tentative D call TRBD1 (5 bases). The germline V gene has CDR1 SGHTA and CDR2 FQGTGA. V lost 2 bases and J 7 bases, leaving 9 bases between the germline ends. This CDR3 has 13 amino acids. CDR3 in DNA: TGTGCCAGCAGCTTAGCAGGGTTGAATGAGCAGTTCTTC. Translated, it gives CASSLAGLNEQFF.

To note about this clonotype: The conserved phenylalanine or tryptophan normally closing the CDR3 is absent here, so this likely arose from a read error. The genes are TRBV6-2 or TRBV6-3 and TRBJ1-1; no clear D gene. The germline gives CDR1 MNHEY, CDR2 SVGEGT. The CDR3 extends over 12 amino acids. Trimming took 7 bases from V and 6 from J, leaving 12 bases between them. CDR3 sequence (DNA): TGTGCCAGCATTATCCCACCGGCTGAAGCTTTCCTT. This translates into CASIIPPAEAFL.

The J gene is TRBJ2-2, the V gene TRBV5-1, with D possibly TRBD2 on 8 matching bases. Germline-derived CDR1 and CDR2 are SGHRS and YFSETQ. CDR3 size: 18 residues. Trimming took off 0 bases at V and 5 bases at J, with 20 bases between the two ends. For the CDR3, the DNA is TGCGCCAGCAGCTTGGGGGACAGCGGGAGACGGCGGACCGGGGAGCTGTTTTTT. Its protein product is CASSLGDSGRRRTGELFF.

There are a few counts of this clonotype. The chain's CDR3 is CASSLGQGTVGELFF. The CDR3 DNA reads as TGTGCCAGCAGCCTGGGACAGGGGACGGTCGGGGAGCTGTTTTTT. This sequence joins TRBV3-1 and TRBJ2-2; 10 bases align to TRBD1. In germline, CDR1 is LGHDT, CDR2 YNNKEL (reference sequence). V lost 4 bases to trimming and J lost 7 bases; unmatched junction nucleotides: 6. This CDR3 has 15 residues.

This clonotype showed up many times. The chain employs TRBV14 and TRBJ2-5; D possibly corresponds to TRBD1 (5 bases). Germline values: CDR1 SGHDN, CDR2 FVKESK. The length of the CDR3 is 15 residues. V lost 0 bases and J 2 bases, leaving 10 bases between the germline ends. CDR3 residues: CASSQDQGQQETQYF. CDR3 coding DNA: TGTGCCAGCAGCCAAGATCAGGGCCAGCAAGAGACCCAGTACTTC.

This clonotype was counted at least ten times. This chain connects TRBV2 to TRBJ1-5, with D hard to call. With 4 bases removed from V and 2 bases from J, the gap between germline ends came to 12 bases. Per germline, CDR1 SNHLY and CDR2 FYNNEI. The CDR3 has 15 residues. CDR3 in DNA: TGTGCCAGCAGTGTCATGAATGTGGGCAATCAGCCCCAGCATTTT. Translating gives CASSVMNVGNQPQHF.

This clonotype was picked up many times. CDR3 sequence reads: CASLGLAGAYEQYF. The CDR3 DNA follows: TGTGCCAGCCTGGGACTAGCGGGAGCCTACGAGCAGTACTTC. V and J are TRBV2 and TRBJ2-7; 14 bases fit TRBD2. Germline lookup yields CDR1 SNHLY and CDR2 FYNNEI. The length of the CDR3 is 14 residues. The V and J ends lost 8 bases and 2 bases, in that order; junction bases with no gene match: 2. The full variable domain, completed using reference TRBV2 and TRBJ2-7, is EPEVTQTPSHQVTQMGQEVILRCVPISNHLYFYWYRQILGQKVEFLVSFYNNEISEKSEIFDDQFSVERPDGSNFTLKIRSTKLEDSAMYFCASLGLAGAYEQYFGPGTRLTVT.

Concerning this clonotype: This may stem from a read error, because a much larger clone lies one nucleotide away. This chain links TRBV7-9 with TRBJ2-7; unclear D gene. CDR1 SEHNR and CDR2 FQNEAQ come from the germline V gene (reference sequence). The CDR3 contains 15 residues. DNA for the CDR3: TGTGCCAGCAGCAAGACCCCGGCGGCCTCCTACGGGCAGTACTTC. This translates into CASSKTPAASYGQYF. Looking up the rest from reference TRBV7-9 and TRBJ2-7 gives the full variable domain: DTGVSQNPRHKITKRGQNVTFRCDPISEHNRLYWYRQTLGQGPEFLTYFQNEAQLEKSRLLSDRFSAERPKGSFSTLEIQRTEQGDSAMYLCASSKTPAASYGQYFGPGTRLTVT.

This clonotype was counted many times. The V gene is TRBV12-3 or TRBV12-4, the J gene TRBJ1-1, with 10 bases fitting TRBD1. Trimming at V came to 3 bases and at J to 6 bases, leaving 7 bases not matched to a gene. The CDR3 runs 15 residues. The chain's CDR3 is CASSLTGGQGSEAFF. CDR3 DNA: TGTGCCAGCAGTTTGACAGGGGGCCAGGGATCTGAAGCTTTCTTT.

J is TRBJ2-5 and V is TRBV29-1, with D possibly TRBD1 on 5 matching bases. The CDR3 sequence is 12 residues long. Germline loops: CDR1 SQVTM, CDR2 ANQGSEA. V dropped 4 bases and J dropped 1 base, with 7 bases sitting between them. The CDR3 loop reads CSVGGTQETQYF. CDR3 in DNA: TGCAGCGTTGGGGGCACCCAAGAGACCCAGTACTTC. Looking up the rest from reference TRBV29-1 and TRBJ2-5 gives the full variable domain: SAVISQKPSRDICQRGTSLTIQCQVDSQVTMMFWYRQQPGQSLTLIATANQGSEATYESGFVIDKFPISRPNLTFSTLTVSNMSPEDSSIYLCSVGGTQETQYFGPGTRLLVL.

At least ten counts were recorded for this clonotype. This chain joins TRBV20-1 and TRBJ1-5, with D unresolved. V was cut by 1 base and J by 6 bases, with 13 bases left in between. Germline V gene lookup returns CDR1 DFQATT and CDR2 SNEGSKA (reference sequence). The CDR3 length is 14 residues. The CDR3 loop is CSARVPSSTQPQHF. Written as DNA, the CDR3 is TGCAGTGCTAGAGTGCCATCTTCGACTCAGCCCCAGCATTTT.

This clonotype was counted at least ten times. This sequence joins TRBV27 and TRBJ1-2, with no clear D. V lost 3 bases, J lost 2 bases, and 10 bases lay in between. The CDR3 consists of 14 residues. The germline V gene has CDR1 MNHEY and CDR2 SMNVEV (reference sequence). CDR3 sequence reads: CASSLFPGNYGYTF. In nucleotides, the CDR3 is TGTGCCAGCAGTTTGTTTCCGGGAAACTATGGCTACACCTTC.

A few counts support this clonotype. The chain is built from TRBV9 and TRBJ2-7; 8 nucleotides match TRBD2. Germline V gene sequence: CDR1 SGDLS, CDR2 YYNGEE. J lost 4 bases, V lost 0 bases, and 12 bases had no gene match. The CDR3 sequence is 17 residues long. This chain's CDR3 is CASSVEAWTSSHYEQYF. The CDR3 region has the DNA TGTGCCAGCAGCGTAGAAGCGTGGACTAGCAGTCATTACGAGCAGTACTTC. The full variable domain, rest sourced from reference TRBV9 and TRBJ2-7, is DSGVTQTPKHLITATGQRVTLRCSPRSGDLSVYWYQQSLDQGLQFLIQYYNGEERAKGNILERFSAQQFPDLHSELNLSSLELGDSALYFCASSVEAWTSSHYEQYFGPGTRLTVT.

The chain joins TRBV19 to TRBJ2-7, with D perhaps matching TRBD2 (6 bases). V was trimmed by 5 bases and J by 6 bases, leaving 14 bases between them. Germline V gene sequence: CDR1 LNHDA, CDR2 SQIVND (reference sequence). CDR3 length: 13 residues. CDR3 DNA: TGTGCCAGTAGTTCACGACTAGTCGGCGAGCAGTACTTC. Translating it yields CASSSRLVGEQYF.

This clonotype turned up a few times. Here the CDR3 reads CAWSVRVGYEQYF. For the CDR3, the DNA is TGTGCCTGGAGTGTGAGGGTTGGCTACGAGCAGTACTTC. The J gene is TRBJ2-7, the V gene TRBV30; a weak D match, TRBD2 (5 bases). In germline, CDR1 is GTSNPN, CDR2 SVGIG (reference sequence). The CDR3 is 13 residues long. V lost 0 bases and J 3 bases, leaving 9 bases between the germline ends.